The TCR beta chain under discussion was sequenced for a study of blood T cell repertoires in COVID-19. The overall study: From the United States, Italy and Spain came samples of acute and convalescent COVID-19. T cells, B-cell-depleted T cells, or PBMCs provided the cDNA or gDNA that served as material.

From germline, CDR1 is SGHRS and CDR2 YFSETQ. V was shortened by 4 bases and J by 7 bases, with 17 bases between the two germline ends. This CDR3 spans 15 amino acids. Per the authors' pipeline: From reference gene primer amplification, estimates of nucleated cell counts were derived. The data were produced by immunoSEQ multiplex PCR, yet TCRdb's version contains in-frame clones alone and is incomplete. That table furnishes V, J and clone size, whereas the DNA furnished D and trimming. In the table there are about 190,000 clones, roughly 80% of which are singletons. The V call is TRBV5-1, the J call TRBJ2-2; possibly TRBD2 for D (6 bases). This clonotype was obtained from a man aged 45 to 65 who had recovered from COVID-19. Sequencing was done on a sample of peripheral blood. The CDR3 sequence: CASSHYSGDGGELFF. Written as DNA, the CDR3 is TGCGCCAGCAGCCATTACTCGGGAGACGGCGGGGAGCTGTTTTTT.